Below, 30 T cell receptor beta chains from the same sample are listed, as sequenced in a study of cytomegalovirus exposure and HLA in healthy donors. The data were produced by immunoSEQ multiplex PCR, yet TCRdb's version contains in-frame clones alone and is incomplete. The sample lists 160,000 or so clones; just under 85% were seen once. Sequenced material: PBMCs. The source of these receptors is a man aged 30 to 39 in good health and CMV-seropositive.

This clone has a count of ten or more. The chain recombines TRBV4-1 with TRBJ2-3; D remains ambiguous. Germline values: CDR1 MGHRA, CDR2 YSYEKL. The CDR3 is 13 residues long. V lost 2 bases and J lost 7, with 10 bases in between. The CDR3 region is CASSQPSVYTQYF. The CDR3 nucleotides read TGCGCCAGCAGCCAACCCAGCGTTTATACGCAGTATTTT.

This clone was seen just once. This chain joins TRBV23-1 and TRBJ1-6; TRBD1 might be the D (6 bases). TRBV23-1 belongs to the ORF category, with a function that is uncertain. Trimming took 0 bases from V and 12 from J, leaving 21 bases between them. The CDR3 runs 17 residues. In DNA form, the CDR3 reads TGCGCCAGCAGTCAATCCTGCCAGGGGCCACGTACGTTACCCCTCCACTTT. As protein: CASSQSCQGPRTLPLHF.

This chain links TRBV18 with TRBJ1-6, with a weak D call TRBD1 (6 bases). The CDR3 spans 15 residues. V was trimmed by 3 bases and J by 9 bases, leaving 15 bases between them. Germline V gene data show CDR1 as KGHSH and CDR2 as LQKENI. Written as DNA, the CDR3 is TGTGCCAGCTCACCGCAACAGGGTCGGGGTTCACCCCTCCACTTT. Translating gives CASSPQQGRGSPLHF.

This clone appeared a single time. The rearrangement links TRBV7-8 to TRBJ2-1, with 13 bases identical to TRBD2. Per the germline V gene, CDR1 is SGHVS and CDR2 is FQNEAQ. The CDR3 spans 20 residues. The J segment lost 7 bases and the V segment lost 5 bases, leaving 20 bases of the junction unmatched. The CDR3 bases are TGTGCCAGCAGCCCTCGGACTAGCGGGGGTCCTATCCCCGGACGGAATGAGCAGTTCTTC. This codes for CASSPRTSGGPIPGRNEQFF. Based on the CDR3 plus reference TRBV7-8 and TRBJ2-1, the full variable domain is GAGVSQSPRYKVAKRGQDVALRCDPISGHVSLFWYQQALGQGPEFLTYFQNEAQLDKSGLPSDRFFAERPEGSVSTLKIQRTQQEDSAVYLCASSPRTSGGPIPGRNEQFFGPGTRLTVL.

In its sample, this clone was seen a few times. The chain couples TRBV18 to TRBJ2-6; D call uncertain. Germline assignment: CDR1 KGHSH and CDR2 LQKENI. The CDR3 is 15 amino acids. V lost 6 bases, J lost 0 bases, and 9 bases lay in between. The DNA for the CDR3 is TGTGCCAGCTCCGGGTCGAGCTCTGGGGCCAACGTCCTGACTTTC. It specifies CASSGSSSGANVLTF.

The chain carries TRBV9 and TRBJ1-3; D uncertain. V was shortened by 3 bases and J by 4 bases, with 14 bases between the two germline ends. The CDR3 extends over 15 amino acids. Germline V gene data show CDR1 as SGDLS and CDR2 as YYNGEE. CDR3 bases: TGTGCCAGCAGCGCCTTCCGAGGCTTAGGAAACACCATATATTTT. Protein product: CASSAFRGLGNTIYF.

The chain combines TRBV7-6 with TRBJ2-7; 10 bases agree with TRBD1. V lost 5 bases to trimming and J lost 3 bases; unmatched junction nucleotides: 7. This CDR3 is 15 amino acids long. Germline-derived CDR1 and CDR2 are SGHVS and FNYEAQ. The CDR3 coding sequence is TGTGCCAGCAGCCCCGGGACAGGGGAAAACTACGAGCAGTACTTC. This translates into CASSPGTGENYEQYF. The entire variable domain, with the rest obtained from reference TRBV7-6 and TRBJ2-7, is as follows: GAGVSQSPRYKVTKRGQDVALRCDPISGHVSLYWYRQALGQGPEFLTYFNYEAQQDKSGLPNDRFSAERPEGSISTLTIQRTEQRDSAMYRCASSPGTGENYEQYFGPGTRLTVT.

This clone was found a few times. The V gene is TRBV6-1, the J gene TRBJ2-7; the D is unclear. The V end was cut by 4 bases, the J end by 0 bases, with 13 bases between. Looked up from germline, CDR1 is MNHNS and CDR2 is SASEGT. This CDR3 spans 15 amino acids. CDR3 DNA: TGTGCCAGCAGTGTGGCCAGTGTCATCTCCTACGAGCAGTACTTC. It encodes CASSVASVISYEQYF.

This clone was counted a few times. Other nucleotide sequences in the sample specify the same CDR3. The chain has TRBV15 and TRBJ1-5; D is perhaps TRBD1 (5 bases). V was shortened by 0 bases and J by 1 base, with 7 bases between the two germline ends. This CDR3 is built from 15 residues. CDR1 and CDR2 from the germline V gene are LNHNV and YYDKDF (reference sequence). The CDR3: CATSRDGGSNQPQHF. The CDR3 DNA reads as TGTGCCACCAGCAGAGACGGGGGGAGCAATCAGCCCCAGCATTTT.

The chain combines TRBV19 with TRBJ2-5; 8 nucleotides agree with TRBD1. Germline V gene data show CDR1 as LNHDA and CDR2 as SQIVND (reference sequence). V was pared by 1 base and J by 4 bases, with 5 bases of the junction left unmatched. The CDR3 consists of 15 residues. CDR3 in amino acids: CASSIALDRGETQYF. In DNA form, the CDR3 reads TGTGCCAGTAGTATAGCCCTCGACAGGGGAGAGACCCAGTACTTC.

The V gene is TRBV5-6, the J gene TRBJ2-1, with D possibly matching TRBD2 (6 bases). V was cut by 0 bases and J by 6 bases, with 10 bases left in between. From germline, CDR1 is SGHDT and CDR2 YYEEEE. This CDR3 comprises 14 residues. In nucleotides, the CDR3 is TGTGCCAGCAGCTTGGCTGGTAGCGGCAATGAGCAGTTCTTC. Amino acids: CASSLAGSGNEQFF.

CDR3 sequence reads: CASSWGQGHYGYTF. In DNA form, the CDR3 reads TGTGCCAGCAGCTGGGGACAGGGACACTATGGCTACACCTTC. The V call is TRBV7-2, the J call TRBJ1-2, with 9 nucleotides matching TRBD1. With 4 bases clipped from V and 3 bases from J, the junction kept 3 bases outside the gene matches. This CDR3 has 14 residues. Germline V gene data show CDR1 as SGHTA and CDR2 as FQGNSA.

Comment on this clone: Other nucleotide sequences in the sample specify the same CDR3. V is TRBV4-3 and J is TRBJ2-7; 11 bases match TRBD1. The V and J ends lost 6 bases and 6 bases, in that order; junction bases with no gene match: 4. Germline CDR1 and CDR2: LGHNA and YSLEER. This CDR3 is 13 amino acids long. CDR3 loop: CASSSGTGGEQYF. DNA of the CDR3: TGCGCCAGCAGTTCCGGGACAGGGGGCGAGCAGTACTTC.

CDR3: CASVRGGPTDTQYF. The CDR3 nucleotides are TGTGCCAGTGTGCGGGGGGGCCCGACAGATACGCAGTATTTT. The rearrangement joins TRBV6-6 to TRBJ2-3; TRBD2 aligns across 9 bases. Germline V gene sequence: CDR1 MNHNY, CDR2 SVGAGI (reference sequence). This CDR3 has 14 residues. V was pared by 9 bases and J by 3 bases, with 7 bases of the junction left unmatched.

The CDR3 DNA sequence: TGTGCCAGCAACCGGGACAGGGGTACCGGGGAGCTGTTTTTT. Protein sequence: CASNRDRGTGELFF. This chain joins TRBV6-5 and TRBJ2-2; TRBD1 matches at 10 bases. The CDR3 runs 14 residues. Germline V gene sequence: CDR1 MNHEY, CDR2 SVGAGI. V gave up 7 bases and J gave up 5 bases; unmatched junction bases: 4.

V is TRBV6-1 and J is TRBJ2-3; D is perhaps TRBD2 (5 bases). V gave up 4 bases and J gave up 11 bases, with 22 bases separating them. This CDR3 contains 15 residues. The germline gives CDR1 MNHNS, CDR2 SASEGT. CDR3 amino acids: CASSVSGTPGLEQYF. The DNA of the CDR3 is TGTGCCAGCAGTGTATCGGGAACACCGGGCCTCGAGCAGTATTTT.

The CDR3 DNA follows: TGTGCCAGCAGCCGTGGGTGGAGCTCTGGGGCCAACGTCCTGACTTTC. This sequence encodes CASSRGWSSGANVLTF. The V gene is TRBV7-2, the J gene TRBJ2-6; D gene unclear. V gave up 5 bases and J gave up 0 bases, with 11 bases separating them. Per germline, CDR1 SGHTA and CDR2 FQGNSA. The CDR3 runs to 16 residues.

The chain recombines TRBV7-3 with TRBJ2-3, with a possible D match to TRBD2 (6 bases). Looked up from germline, CDR1 is SGHTA and CDR2 is FQGTGA. The CDR3 covers 15 residues. V gave up 6 bases and J gave up 4 bases, with 17 bases separating them. DNA of the CDR3: TGTGCCAGCAGTTCAACCGGGGGAGGTGCAGATACGCAGTATTTT. Protein product: CASSSTGGGADTQYF.

The rearrangement uses TRBV29-1 and TRBJ1-4; 7 nucleotides align to TRBD1. Germline-derived CDR1 and CDR2 are SQVTM and ANQGSEA. This CDR3 is 14 amino acids long. V lost 6 bases and J lost 8; bases outside the gene matches: 12. CDR3 sequence: CSVWDSTRDEKLFF. The CDR3 DNA reads TGCAGCGTATGGGACAGCACTAGGGACGAAAAACTGTTTTTT.

CDR3 sequence: CASRFFDRSFGEQYF. DNA of the CDR3: TGTGCCAGCAGATTCTTCGACAGGTCTTTTGGCGAGCAGTACTTC. V usage is TRBV6-5 and J usage is TRBJ2-7; perhaps TRBD1 as D (6 bases). The germline V and J ends were trimmed by 6 bases and 6 bases, with 21 bases remaining between them. This CDR3 contains 15 residues. Germline V gene lookup returns CDR1 MNHEY and CDR2 SVGAGI.

This clone appeared a single time. The CDR3 loop is CASSLGGQGGSEQYF. CDR3 nucleotide sequence: TGTGCCAGCAGCTTAGGGGGACAGGGAGGTTCGGAGCAGTACTTC. The chain couples TRBV7-6 to TRBJ2-7; TRBD1 aligns across 9 bases. The germline V gene has CDR1 SGHVS and CDR2 FNYEAQ. This CDR3 is built from 15 residues. J lost 7 bases, V lost 1 base, and 8 bases had no gene match.

Remarks on this clone: The junction departs from germline at one end; a sequencing error may be responsible. CDR3 protein: CASSPRTSVPYEQYF. CDR3 sequence (DNA): TGTGCTAGCAGCCCGCGGACTAGCGTCCCCTACGAGCAGTACTTC. The chain recombines TRBV7-7 with TRBJ2-7, with 9 bases identical to TRBD2. In germline, CDR1 is SSHAT, CDR2 FNYEAQ (reference sequence). CDR3 length equals 15 residues.

V usage is TRBV1 and J usage is TRBJ1-4. TRBV1 is recorded as a pseudogene. The CDR3 sequence is 11 residues long. CDR3 loop: CTSSYGEELFF. In nucleotides, the CDR3 is TGCACCAGCTCGTACGGGGAGGAACTGTTTTTT.

The chain employs TRBV7-9 and TRBJ2-7; no reliable D call. V lost 5 bases to trimming and J lost 3 bases, with 17 bases between them. The CDR3 length is 15 residues. Germline V CDR1 and CDR2: SEHNR, FQNEAQ (reference sequence). CDR3 bases: TGTGCCAGCAGCCCTCCGACTGGCGGTCTCTACGAGCAGTACTTC. Its translation is CASSPPTGGLYEQYF.

The genes are TRBV7-6 and TRBJ2-2, with 9 bases fitting TRBD2. From germline, CDR1 is SGHVS and CDR2 FNYEAQ. Trimming at V came to 5 bases and at J to 6 bases, leaving 13 bases not matched to a gene. The CDR3 is 17 amino acids. The CDR3 region is CASSLLTAGGPPGELFF. Written as DNA, the CDR3 is TGTGCCAGCAGCCTATTAACGGCGGGGGGGCCCCCCGGGGAGCTGTTTTTT.

CDR3 sequence (DNA): TGTGCCAGCTGCTACCAGGGTAGGGCCAACACTGAAGCTTTCTTT. Residues: CASCYQGRANTEAFF. The chain links TRBV18 to TRBJ1-1; a weak D match, TRBD1 (5 bases). CDR1 is KGHSH and CDR2 is LQKENI in the germline V gene. V lost 7 bases and J lost 2, with 17 bases in between. CDR3 length: 15 amino acids.

The J gene is TRBJ2-3, the V gene TRBV6-4, with 11 bases fitting TRBD2. The V segment lost 2 bases and the J segment 4 bases; nucleotides outside the gene matches: 2. CDR1 is MRHNA and CDR2 is SNTAGT in the germline V gene. This CDR3 has 15 residues. CDR3 amino acids: CASSDLAGGPDTQYF. Written as DNA, the CDR3 is TGTGCCAGCAGTGACCTAGCGGGGGGCCCAGATACGCAGTATTTT.

Worth noting for this clone: At one end, the junction sequence differs from germline, possibly due to a read error. The chain uses TRBV13 and TRBJ2-7, with TRBD1 identical over 7 bases. The CDR3 covers 14 residues. CDR1 PRHDT and CDR2 FYEKMQ come from the germline V gene (reference sequence). The CDR3 nucleotides read TGTGCCAGCAGGTTAGGACAGGCTTCCTACGAGCAGTACTTC. It codes for CASRLGQASYEQYF. The full variable domain, its missing parts supplied by reference TRBV13 and TRBJ2-7, is AAGVIQSPRHLIKEKRETATLKCYPIPRHDTVYWYQQGPGQDPQFLISFYEKMQSDKGSIPDRFSAQQFSDYHSELNMSSLELGDSALYFCASRLGQASYEQYFGPGTRLTVT.

The chain has TRBV2 and TRBJ1-1, with no clear D. V was pared by 11 bases and J by 1 base, with 11 bases between. The germline CDR1 and CDR2 sequences are SNHLY and FYNNEI. The CDR3 consists of 12 residues. The CDR3 loop reads CAVPPGNTEAFF. CDR3 DNA sequence: TGTGCCGTCCCCCCGGGGAACACTGAAGCTTTCTTT. Based on the CDR3 plus reference TRBV2 and TRBJ1-1, the full variable domain is EPEVTQTPSHQVTQMGQEVILRCVPISNHLYFYWYRQILGQKVEFLVSFYNNEISEKSEIFDDQFSVERPDGSNFTLKIRSTKLEDSAMYFCAVPPGNTEAFFGQGTRLTVV.

V gene TRBV5-1 combines with J gene TRBJ2-1, with 11 nucleotides matching TRBD2. The V gene end was trimmed by 1 base and the J gene end by 4 bases; junction bases not matched to a gene: 1. CDR3 length: 15 residues. CDR1 is SGHRS and CDR2 is YFSETQ in the germline V gene. The CDR3 region has the DNA TGCGCCAGCAGCTTGACTAGCGGGGGTTACAATGAGCAGTTCTTC. This encodes CASSLTSGGYNEQFF.